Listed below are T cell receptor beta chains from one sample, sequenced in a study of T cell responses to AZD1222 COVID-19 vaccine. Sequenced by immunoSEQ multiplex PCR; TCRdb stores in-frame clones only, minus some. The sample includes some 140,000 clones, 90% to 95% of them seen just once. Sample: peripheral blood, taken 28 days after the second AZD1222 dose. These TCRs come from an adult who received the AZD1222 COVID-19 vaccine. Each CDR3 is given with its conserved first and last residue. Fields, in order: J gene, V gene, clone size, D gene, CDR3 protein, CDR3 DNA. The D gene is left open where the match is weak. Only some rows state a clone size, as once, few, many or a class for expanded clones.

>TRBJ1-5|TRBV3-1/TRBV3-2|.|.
CASSQGVNNNQPQHF
TGTGCCAGCAGCCAAGGGGTGAACAACAATCAGCCCCAGCATTTT
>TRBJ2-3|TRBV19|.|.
CASSIQPGATDTQYF
TGTGCCAGTAGTATCCAGCCAGGGGCGACAGATACGCAGTATTTT
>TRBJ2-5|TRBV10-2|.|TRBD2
CASSSLAGASYF
TGCGCCAGCAGTTCTCTAGCGGGGGCCAGTTACTTC
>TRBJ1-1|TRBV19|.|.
CASSMFVDKNTEAFF
TGTGCCAGTAGTATGTTTGTGGACAAGAACACTGAAGCTTTCTTT
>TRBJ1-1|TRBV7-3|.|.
CASSLTGNTEAFF
TGTGCCAGCAGCTTAACGGGGAACACTGAAGCTTTCTTT
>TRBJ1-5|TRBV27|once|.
CASSLSTGLQPQHF
TGTGCCAGCAGTTTGTCAACAGGGTTACAGCCCCAGCATTTT
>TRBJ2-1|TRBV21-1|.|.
CASSSPGFKGSYNEQFF
TGTGCCAGCAGCAGCCCGGGGTTCAAGGGCTCCTACAATGAGCAGTTCTTC
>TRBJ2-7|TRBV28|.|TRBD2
CASSRQRGGYEQYF
TGTGCCAGCAGTCGTCAGCGGGGGGGCTACGAGCAGTACTTC
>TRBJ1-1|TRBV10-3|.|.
CATGGKQGTEAFF
TGTGCCACCGGGGGTAAGCAAGGGACTGAAGCTTTCTTT
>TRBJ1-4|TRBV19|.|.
CASSSRYTNEKLFF
TGTGCCAGTAGTTCCAGGTACACTAATGAAAAACTGTTTTTT
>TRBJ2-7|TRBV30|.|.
CAWSVGWMVDRGNYEQYF
TGTGCCTGGAGTGTCGGTTGGATGGTAGACCGAGGGAATTACGAGCAGTACTTC
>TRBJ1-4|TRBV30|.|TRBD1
CAWSRTGINEKLFF
TGTGCCTGGAGTCGGACAGGGATTAATGAAAAACTGTTTTTT
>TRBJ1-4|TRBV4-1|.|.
CASSLYGDEKLFF
TGCGCCAGCAGCCTTTACGGAGATGAAAAACTGTTTTTT
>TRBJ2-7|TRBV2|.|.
CASRGETVSYEQYF
TGTGCCAGCAGGGGGGAGACAGTTTCCTACGAGCAGTACTTC
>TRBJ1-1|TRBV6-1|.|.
CASSEVPGWGGNTEAFF
TGTGCCAGCAGTGAAGTCCCCGGGTGGGGTGGGAACACTGAAGCTTTCTTT
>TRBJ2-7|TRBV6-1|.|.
CASSGGIEQYF
TGTGCCAGTAGTGGGGGCATCGAGCAGTACTTC
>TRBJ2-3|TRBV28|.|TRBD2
CASNLVAGASTDTQYF
TGTGCCAGCAACCTAGTAGCGGGGGCTAGCACAGATACGCAGTATTTT
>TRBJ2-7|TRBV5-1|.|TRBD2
CASSLRLAGSYEQYF
TGCGCCAGCAGCTTGCGGTTAGCGGGCTCCTACGAGCAGTACTTC
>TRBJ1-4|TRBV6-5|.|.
CASATTGRANEKLFF
TGTGCCAGCGCAACAACAGGGAGAGCTAATGAAAAACTGTTTTTT
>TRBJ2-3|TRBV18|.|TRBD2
CASSPRVSGGTDTQYF
TGTGCCAGCTCACCACGGGTTAGCGGGGGCACAGATACGCAGTATTTT
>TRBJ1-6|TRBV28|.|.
CASSLVLGQGGSPLHF
TGTGCCAGCAGTTTAGTGCTAGGCCAGGGTGGCTCACCCCTCCACTTT
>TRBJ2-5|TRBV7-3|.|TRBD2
CASSSTSAAETQYF
TGTGCCAGCAGCTCGACTAGCGCTGCAGAGACCCAGTACTTC
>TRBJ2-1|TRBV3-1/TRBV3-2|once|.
CASSLLRHNEQFF
TGTGCCAGCAGCCTCCTGCGCCACAATGAGCAGTTCTTC
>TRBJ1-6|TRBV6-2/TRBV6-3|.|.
CASSYSQGMDSPLHF
TGTGCCAGCAGTTACTCGCAGGGTATGGATTCACCCCTCCACTTT
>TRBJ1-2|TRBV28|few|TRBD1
CASRGDSYGYTF
TGTGCCAGCAGAGGGGACAGCTATGGCTACACCTTC
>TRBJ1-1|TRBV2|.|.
CASSAQGGMNTEAFF
TGTGCCAGCAGTGCTCAGGGAGGGATGAACACTGAAGCTTTCTTT
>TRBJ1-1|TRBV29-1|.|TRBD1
CSVAGQLNTEAFF
TGCAGCGTTGCGGGACAGCTGAACACTGAAGCTTTCTTT
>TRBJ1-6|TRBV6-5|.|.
CASSYDVGNSPLHF
TGTGCCAGCAGTTACGACGTCGGGAATTCACCCCTCCACTTT
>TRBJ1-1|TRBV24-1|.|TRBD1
CATSDPDRAEAFF
TGTGCCACCAGTGACCCTGACAGGGCTGAAGCTTTCTTT
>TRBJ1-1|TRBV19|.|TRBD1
CASSTSGTVDTEAFF
TGTGCCAGTAGTACGTCCGGGACAGTCGACACTGAAGCTTTCTTT
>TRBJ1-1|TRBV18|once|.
CASSPAILEQGRSAFF
TGTGCCAGCTCACCAGCCATCCTCGAGCAGGGCAGATCGGCTTTCTTT
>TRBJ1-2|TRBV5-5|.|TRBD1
CASSTDRGYRGYTF
TGTGCCAGCTCGACGGACAGGGGTTATCGTGGCTACACCTTC
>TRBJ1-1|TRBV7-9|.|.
CASSNPDNMNTEAFF
TGTGCCAGCAGCAACCCCGACAACATGAACACTGAAGCTTTCTTT
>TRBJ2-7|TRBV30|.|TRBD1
CAWSGDRDEQYF
TGTGCCTGGAGTGGGGACAGAGACGAGCAGTACTTC
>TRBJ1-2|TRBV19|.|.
CASSVWEGNGGYTF
TGTGCCAGTTCCGTCTGGGAAGGTAATGGGGGCTACACCTTC
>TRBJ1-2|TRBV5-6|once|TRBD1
CASSPGGAEGYTF
TGTGCCAGCAGCCCAGGGGGCGCAGAGGGCTACACCTTC
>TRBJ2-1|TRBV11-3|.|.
CASSLVGYYNEQFF
TGTGCCAGCAGCTTAGTCGGCTACTACAATGAGCAGTTCTTC
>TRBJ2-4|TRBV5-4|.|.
CASSLGGSGRANIQYF
TGTGCCAGCAGTTTGGGGGGTTCAGGCCGAGCAAACATTCAGTACTTC
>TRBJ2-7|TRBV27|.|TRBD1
CASNRQGSYEQYF
TGTGCCAGCAATCGACAGGGCTCCTACGAGCAGTACTTC
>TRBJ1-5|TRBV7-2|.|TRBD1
CASSPGQGSNQPQHF
TGTGCCAGCAGCCCCGGACAGGGCTCCAATCAGCCCCAGCATTTT
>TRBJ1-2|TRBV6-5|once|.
CASSPSGSTNYGYTF
TGTGCCAGCAGCCCCTCCGGCAGTACTAACTATGGCTACACCTTC
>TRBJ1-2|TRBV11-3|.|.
CASSLGLDGNLRGYTF
TGTGCCAGCAGCTTAGGATTAGACGGAAACCTTCGGGGCTACACCTTC
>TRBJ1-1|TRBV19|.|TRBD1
CASSIWQGAGTEAFF
TGTGCCAGTAGTATCTGGCAGGGGGCTGGCACTGAAGCTTTCTTT
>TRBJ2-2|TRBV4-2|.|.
CASSHPPWRDNTGELFF
TGTGCCAGCAGCCATCCCCCGTGGAGAGACAACACCGGGGAGCTGTTTTTT
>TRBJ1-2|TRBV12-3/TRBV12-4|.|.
CASSLRQRYGYTF
TGTGCCAGCAGTTTAAGACAGCGCTATGGCTACACCTTC
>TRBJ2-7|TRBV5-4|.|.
CASSLETSSYEQYF
TGTGCCAGCAGCTTGGAAACCTCCTCCTACGAGCAGTACTTC
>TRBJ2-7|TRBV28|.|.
CASSLGRSFEYEQYF
TGTGCCAGCAGTTTGGGACGCAGTTTTGAATACGAGCAGTACTTC